This entry is about one T cell receptor (beta chain). This sample was taken from a study of blood T cell repertoires in COVID-19. Study information: Italy, Spain and the United States were the sources of the convalescent and acute COVID-19 samples.

V lost 4 bases and J 4 bases, leaving 25 bases between the germline ends. CDR1 is MNHEY, CDR2 SMNVEV, per germline (reference sequence). CDR3 length: 18 amino acids. Methods used by the authors: Amplifying reference gene primers gave estimates of nucleated cell counts. The assay was immunoSEQ multiplex PCR, and TCRdb's table has in-frame clones only and misses some. V and J calls and clone size are those listed in that table; D and trimming were worked out from the DNA. The sample has roughly 100,000 clones; 85% to 90% are singletons. The receptor was isolated from a woman older than 75 with acute or convalescent COVID-19. Sequencing was done on a sample of peripheral blood. The chain couples TRBV27 to TRBJ1-2; weak D call: TRBD1 (5 bases). The chain's CDR3 is CASSSLPTVPTAVYGYTF. CDR3 coding DNA: TGTGCCAGCAGTTCCCTTCCGACAGTTCCGACCGCAGTCTATGGCTACACCTTC.